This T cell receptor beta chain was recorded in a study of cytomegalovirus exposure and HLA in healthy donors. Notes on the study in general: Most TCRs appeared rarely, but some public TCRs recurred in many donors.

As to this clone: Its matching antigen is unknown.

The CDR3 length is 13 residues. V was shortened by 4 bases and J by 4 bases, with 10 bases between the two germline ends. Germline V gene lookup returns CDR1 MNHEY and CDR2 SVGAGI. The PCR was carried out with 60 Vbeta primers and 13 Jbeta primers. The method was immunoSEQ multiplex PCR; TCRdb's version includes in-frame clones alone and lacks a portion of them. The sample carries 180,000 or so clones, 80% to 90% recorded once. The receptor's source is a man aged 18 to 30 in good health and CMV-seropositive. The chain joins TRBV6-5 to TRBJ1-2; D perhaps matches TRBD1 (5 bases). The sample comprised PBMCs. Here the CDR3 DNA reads TGTGCCAGCAGTTGGGGCGTAGGCTATGGCTACACCTTC. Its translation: CASSWGVGYGYTF.